This T cell receptor beta chain emerged from a study of T cell changes during pregnancy in multiple sclerosis. J gave up 5 bases and V 4 bases, and 7 bases lay outside the gene matches. Germline lookup yields CDR1 MNHNS and CDR2 SASEGT. There are 14 residues in the CDR3. Sequencing was performed with immunoSEQ multiplex PCR; in TCRdb, only in-frame clones are kept and a portion is missing. Here the sample spans 35,000 to 45,000 clones, roughly nine tenths being singletons. This chain links TRBV6-1 with TRBJ2-5; 7 bases align to TRBD2. The material was CD4+ T cells from peripheral blood mononuclear cells, obtained in the first trimester of pregnancy. This clonotype was obtained from a female donor with multiple sclerosis, enrolled in a pregnancy study. In nucleotides, the CDR3 is TGTGCCAGCAGTGTCACGGGAGGAAGGGAGACCCAGTACTTC. This encodes CASSVTGGRETQYF.